These 19 T cell receptor beta chains came from one sample sequenced in a study of T cells in Graves' hyperthyroidism and ophthalmopathy. RNA transcripts yielded amplified TCR beta CDR3 regions. Researchers ran a first-round RT-PCR on the TCR CDR3 using the HTBI primer set. One entry per CDR3 protein, called by TCRdb with MiXCR from the multiplex PCR reads. The data show more than 500,000 distinct CDR3 sequences, roughly 16% seen once. The specimen was blood. The receptors derive from a young woman with Graves' ophthalmopathy.

The CDR3 bases are TGTGCCAGCAGGGGGGGGGGACTAGCGGGTTTCAATGAGCAGTTCTTC. Translating gives CASRGGGLAGFNEQFF. V gene TRBV27 combines with J gene TRBJ2-1, with 12 bases matching TRBD2. CDR3 size: 16 residues. The ends lost 6 bases at V and 6 bases at J; junction bases unmatched: 9. CDR1 and CDR2 from the germline V gene are MNHEY and SMNVEV (reference sequence).

This clonotype has at least ten counts. The V and J genes are TRBV2 and TRBJ2-7; D may be TRBD2 (5 bases). The CDR3 is 15 residues long. V was clipped by 7 bases and J by 1 base, with 17 bases between them. Germline assignment: CDR1 SNHLY and CDR2 FYNNEI. The CDR3 DNA reads TGTGCCAGCACCTTTAGTGAGGAGGTTTCCTACGAGCAGTACTTC. Translating it yields CASTFSEEVSYEQYF.

This clonotype was counted ten times or more. This chain joins TRBV28 and TRBJ1-4, with 11 bases matching TRBD1. Looked up from germline, CDR1 is MDHEN and CDR2 is SYDVKM. CDR3 length: 14 amino acids. J lost 7 bases, V lost 6 bases, and 4 bases had no gene match. CDR3 region: CASRPDRGLEKLFF. CDR3 DNA: TGTGCCAGCAGACCGGACAGGGGGCTTGAAAAACTGTTTTTT.

This clonotype was seen repeatedly, ten times or more. The V and J genes are TRBV30 and TRBJ2-3; D is unresolved. The germline CDR1 and CDR2 sequences are GTSNPN and SVGIG (reference sequence). The CDR3 is 12 residues long. V gave up 2 bases and J gave up 4 bases, with 7 bases separating them. CDR3 nucleotides: TGTGCCTGGAGTTGGGAAGCAGATACGCAGTATTTT. This encodes CAWSWEADTQYF.

This clonotype was seen many times. The chain combines TRBV28 with TRBJ2-7, with 8 bases that match TRBD1. Germline lookup yields CDR1 MDHEN and CDR2 SYDVKM. J was trimmed by 6 bases and V by 4 bases; bases with no gene match: 8. The CDR3 sequence is 14 residues long. In DNA form, the CDR3 reads TGTGCCAGCAGTTCTTCCGGGACAGGTGCCGAGCAGTACTTC. Protein: CASSSSGTGAEQYF.

This clonotype has more than one count but fewer than ten. A clone one base away is much larger, so this may be a read error. The chain carries TRBV10-3 and TRBJ2-7; TRBD2 matches 13 bases. This CDR3 contains 14 residues. Germline lookup yields CDR1 ENHRY and CDR2 SYGVKD. DNA for the CDR3: TGTGTCAGCGACGGGACTAGCGGGGACTACGAGCAGTACTTC. This encodes CVSDGTSGDYEQYF.

This clonotype was seen a handful of times. CDR3 DNA sequence: TGTGCCATTAGGCGGGTGTACAATGAGCAGTTCTTC. It yields the protein CAIRRVYNEQFF. The chain employs TRBV7-9 and TRBJ2-1; weak D call: TRBD2 (5 bases). Trimming shortened V by 10 bases and J by 4 bases, and 11 bases separated the two germline ends. The CDR3 has 12 amino acids. Per the germline V gene, CDR1 is SEHNR and CDR2 is FQNEAQ (reference sequence).

This clonotype was seen at least ten times. The chain combines TRBV7-2 with TRBJ2-3; TRBD1 aligns across 11 bases. Germline V CDR1 and CDR2: SGHTA, FQGNSA. Losses at the gene ends were 7 bases for V and 5 bases for J; bases not matched to a gene: 11. This CDR3 has 16 amino acids. CDR3 sequence: CASTQGGTGGGDTQYF. The CDR3 DNA sequence: TGTGCCAGCACCCAAGGTGGGACAGGGGGAGGAGATACGCAGTATTTT.

This clonotype was seen more than once but under ten times. This chain links TRBV6-1 with TRBJ1-1, with D perhaps TRBD1 (5 bases). CDR1 MNHNS and CDR2 SASEGT come from the germline V gene. The V end lost 7 bases, the J end lost 0 bases, and 18 bases lay between the germline ends. The CDR3 sequence is 16 residues long. The CDR3 sequence: CASKKVLGVVNTEAFF. The CDR3 coding sequence is TGTGCCAGCAAAAAGGTTTTGGGGGTTGTGAACACTGAAGCTTTCTTT.

As to this clonotype: A much larger clone lies a single base off, so this may be a read error. This rearrangement joins TRBV5-1 to TRBJ1-1; D is undetermined. CDR1 is SGHRS and CDR2 is YFSETQ in the germline V gene. This CDR3 comprises 12 residues. This CDR3 is CASRTDGTGAFF. The CDR3 nucleotides are TGCGCCAGCAGGACGGACGGCACTGGAGCTTTCTTT. The complete variable domain, with remaining parts taken from reference TRBV5-1 and TRBJ1-1, reads KAGVTQTPRYLIKTRGQQVTLSCSPISGHRSVSWYQQTPGQGLQFLFEYFSETQRNKGNFPGRFSGRQFSNSRSEMNVSTLELGDSALYLCASRTDGTGAFFGQGTRLTVV.

This clonotype was recorded at least ten times. The rearrangement joins TRBV28 to TRBJ1-4; 7 nucleotides agree with TRBD1. The V gene end was trimmed by 1 base and the J gene end by 3 bases; junction bases not matched to a gene: 5. The CDR3 has 16 residues. The germline CDR1 and CDR2 sequences are MDHEN and SYDVKM. The CDR3 DNA follows: TGTGCCAGCAGTTTATACCAGGGGGGAGCTAATGAAAAACTGTTTTTT. The encoded protein is CASSLYQGGANEKLFF.

In its sample, this clonotype was seen many times. The chain employs TRBV20-1 and TRBJ2-7; no clear D. The germline V and J ends were trimmed by 3 bases and 0 bases, with 9 bases remaining between them. The V gene's germline CDR1 is DFQATT and CDR2 SNEGSKA (reference sequence). This CDR3 region has 13 residues. The CDR3 DNA follows: TGCAGTGCTAGGGCAGCCAGCTCCTACGAGCAGTACTTC. Translating gives CSARAASSYEQYF.

The chain combines TRBV4-3 with TRBJ2-7, with 10 bases aligning to TRBD1. V was clipped by 4 bases and J by 0 bases; unmatched bases: 3. The CDR3 is 15 amino acids. Germline assignment: CDR1 LGHNA and CDR2 YSLEER. CDR3: CASSRGQGISYEQYF. In DNA form, the CDR3 reads TGCGCCAGCAGCCGGGGACAGGGGATCTCCTACGAGCAGTACTTC.

V usage is TRBV5-6 and J usage is TRBJ2-1; 14 bases match TRBD2. Losses at the gene ends were 1 base for V and 10 bases for J; bases not matched to a gene: 4. CDR1 is SGHDT and CDR2 is YYEEEE in the germline V gene. The CDR3 spans 15 residues. In nucleotides, the CDR3 is TGTGCCAGCAGCTTGTTTGGGACTAGCGGGAGAGAGCAGTTCTTC. This codes for CASSLFGTSGREQFF.

In its sample, this clonotype was seen many times. The chain joins TRBV20-1 to TRBJ2-7; 8 bases are a match to TRBD1. CDR1 and CDR2 from the germline V gene are DFQATT and SNEGSKA (reference sequence). Trimming took 4 bases from V and 5 from J; bases not matched to a gene: 16. The CDR3 has 16 residues. CDR3 sequence: CSATVGQWTGSDEQYF. CDR3 in DNA: TGCAGTGCTACCGTAGGCCAATGGACAGGGAGCGACGAGCAGTACTTC.

In nucleotides, the CDR3 is TGTGCCAGCAGCCCCCGGAGCGGGAGGGCCCCCGGGGAGCTGTTTTTT. This gives the protein CASSPRSGRAPGELFF. This chain connects TRBV7-8 to TRBJ2-2, with 10 bases matching TRBD2. The ends lost 5 bases at V and 6 bases at J; junction bases unmatched: 9. There are 16 residues in the CDR3. Per the germline V gene, CDR1 is SGHVS and CDR2 is FQNEAQ.

The V and J genes are TRBV4-3 and TRBJ1-2, with D perhaps matching TRBD1 (5 bases). The germline CDR1 and CDR2 sequences are LGHNA and YSLEER. The CDR3 contains 16 residues. Trimming shortened V by 0 bases and J by 8 bases, and 19 bases separated the two germline ends. The CDR3: CASSQEGVGGVWGYTF. The CDR3 DNA reads TGCGCCAGCAGCCAAGAGGGAGTTGGAGGGGTATGGGGCTACACCTTC.

The rearrangement links TRBV9 to TRBJ1-1; TRBD1 matches 8 bases. V lost 3 bases to trimming and J lost 3 bases; unmatched junction nucleotides: 7. The CDR3 loop spans 15 amino acids. Germline values: CDR1 SGDLS, CDR2 YYNGEE. CDR3 bases: TGTGCCAGCAGCGGAACAGGGGGAGAGGACACTGAAGCTTTCTTT. Its translation: CASSGTGGEDTEAFF. The full variable domain, with the rest looked up from reference TRBV9 and TRBJ1-1, is DSGVTQTPKHLITATGQRVTLRCSPRSGDLSVYWYQQSLDQGLQFLIQYYNGEERAKGNILERFSAQQFPDLHSELNLSSLELGDSALYFCASSGTGGEDTEAFFGQGTRLTVV.

This clonotype was recorded many times. The CDR3 DNA sequence: TGTGCCAGTAGTGGACAGGGGATCACAGATACGCAGTATTTT. As protein: CASSGQGITDTQYF. The chain combines TRBV19 with TRBJ2-3; TRBD1 matches 9 bases. The CDR3 extends over 14 amino acids. Trimming cost V 5 bases and J 2 bases; bases outside gene matches: 2. CDR1 LNHDA and CDR2 SQIVND come from the germline V gene (reference sequence).